This is a list of T cell receptor beta chains from one sample in a study of STAT5B mutations in CD4+ large granular lymphocyte leukemia. The repertoire was sequenced with immunoSEQ multiplex PCR; TCRdb's copy has only in-frame clones and lacks some. This repertoire shows over 20,000 clones, about 86% found once; its top ten account for 0.25% to 0.35%. Sequencing used CD4+ T cells from blood buffy coats. The receptors were sampled from a human donor in good health. Each CDR3 is given with its conserved first and last residue. The D gene is left open where the match is weak. Size is stated for part of the rows, as once, few or many counts, or as a class when the clone is expanded.

>TRBD1|.|TRBJ2-6|TRBV27
CASSLRGRLGSGANVLTF
TGTGCCAGCAGTTTGAGGGGGCGCCTTGGTTCTGGGGCCAACGTCCTGACTTTC
>TRBD1|few|TRBJ1-1|TRBV7-9
CASSSRGTNTEAFF
TGTGCCAGCAGCTCCAGGGGGACGAACACTGAAGCTTTCTTT
>.|.|TRBJ2-3|TRBV28
CASSYGSTDTQYF
TGTGCCAGCAGTTACGGATCCACAGATACGCAGTATTTT
>.|.|TRBJ1-4|TRBV30
CAWSMNINEKLFF
TGTGCCTGGAGTATGAACATTAATGAAAAACTGTTTTTT
>.|few|TRBJ1-2|TRBV7-9
CASGTPTDYGYTF
TGTGCCAGCGGGACGCCAACGGACTATGGCTACACCTTC
>TRBD1|once|TRBJ2-1|TRBV7-8
CASSLVVTGGRNEQFF
TGTGCCAGCAGCTTAGTGGTGACAGGGGGCCGTAATGAGCAGTTCTTC
>.|.|TRBJ2-7|TRBV20-1
CSAGPGDEQYF
TGCAGTGCTGGCCCGGGAGATGAGCAGTACTTC
>TRBD1|.|TRBJ1-1|TRBV2
CASIPTGGLTEAFF
TGTGCCAGCATCCCGACAGGGGGCCTCACTGAAGCTTTCTTT
>.|.|TRBJ1-2|TRBV10-3
CAISEGATVSYGYTF
TGTGCCATCAGTGAGGGGGCGACTGTTTCCTATGGCTACACCTTC
>TRBD2|.|TRBJ2-5|TRBV7-8
CASSPRGRGSQETQYF
TGTGCCAGCAGCCCAAGGGGCCGCGGGAGCCAAGAGACCCAGTACTTC
>TRBD2|.|TRBJ2-1|TRBV9
CASSATSGSYNEQFF
TGTGCCAGCAGCGCGACTAGCGGATCCTACAATGAGCAGTTCTTC
>TRBD1|once|TRBJ1-2|TRBV4-2
CASSLDRDGYTF
TGTGCCAGCAGCCTGGACAGGGATGGCTACACCTTC